The rows below give T cell receptor beta chains drawn from one sample of a study of CD4 T cells in relation to SARS-CoV-2 and coronaviruses. Their antigens remain unidentified. Clones were sequenced by immunoSEQ multiplex PCR, and TCRdb holds only the in-frame ones, with some missing. The data hold approximately 27,000 clones, with 65% to 80% observed a single time. Source material: CD4+ T cells from PBMCs, cultured in vitro. These receptor sequences come from a human donor in good health. Each CDR3 is given with its conserved first and last residue. D genes are given only for firm matches. Size is stated for part of the rows, as once, few or many counts, or as a class when the clone is expanded.

d_call: .
v_call: TRBV6-5
clone_size: .
j_call: TRBJ1-2
cdr3_aa: CASSPGAYGYTF
cdr3_nt: TGTGCCAGCAGTCCGGGAGCCTATGGCTACACCTTC

d_call: .
v_call: TRBV2
clone_size: .
j_call: TRBJ2-2
cdr3_aa: CASSATSRGITGELFF
cdr3_nt: TGTGCCAGCAGTGCGACCTCGCGGGGAATAACCGGGGAGCTGTTTTTT

d_call: .
v_call: TRBV7-2
clone_size: .
j_call: TRBJ2-5
cdr3_aa: CASSLAFQETQYF
cdr3_nt: TGTGCCAGCAGCTTAGCATTCCAAGAGACCCAGTACTTC

d_call: TRBD2
v_call: TRBV19
clone_size: .
j_call: TRBJ2-3
cdr3_aa: CASRGTSLLGTQYF
cdr3_nt: TGTGCCAGTAGGGGGACTAGCCTTCTCGGTACGCAGTATTTT

d_call: TRBD1
v_call: TRBV18
clone_size: once
j_call: TRBJ2-1
cdr3_aa: CASSPSQGRGEQFF
cdr3_nt: TGTGCCAGCTCACCGTCACAGGGGCGAGGTGAGCAGTTCTTC

d_call: TRBD1
v_call: TRBV29-1
clone_size: .
j_call: TRBJ2-7
cdr3_aa: CSVVQGAGYEQYF
cdr3_nt: TGCAGCGTTGTGCAGGGGGCAGGGTACGAGCAGTACTTC

d_call: .
v_call: TRBV5-1
clone_size: .
j_call: TRBJ2-5
cdr3_aa: CASGREETQYF
cdr3_nt: TGCGCCAGCGGCAGGGAAGAGACCCAGTACTTC

d_call: .
v_call: TRBV4-3
clone_size: .
j_call: TRBJ2-7
cdr3_aa: CASSQDGRGGEQYF
cdr3_nt: TGCGCCAGCAGCCAAGATGGCAGGGGAGGCGAGCAGTACTTC

d_call: .
v_call: TRBV19
clone_size: .
j_call: TRBJ2-1
cdr3_aa: CASSRQTSPNYNEQFF
cdr3_nt: TGTGCCAGTAGTAGGCAAACTAGCCCCAACTACAATGAGCAGTTCTTC

d_call: .
v_call: TRBV2
clone_size: .
j_call: TRBJ1-5
cdr3_aa: CASSRDIQSNQPQHF
cdr3_nt: TGTGCCAGCAGTAGGGACATCCAGAGCAATCAGCCCCAGCATTTT

d_call: .
v_call: TRBV7-2
clone_size: once
j_call: TRBJ1-1
cdr3_aa: CASSLAGGQNTEAFF
cdr3_nt: TGTGCCAGCAGCTTAGCTGGGGGACAGAACACTGAAGCTTTCTTT

d_call: TRBD1
v_call: TRBV7-2
clone_size: .
j_call: TRBJ1-3
cdr3_aa: CASSQTGGRNTIYF
cdr3_nt: TGTGCCAGCAGCCAAACAGGGGGGCGAAACACCATATATTTT

d_call: TRBD2
v_call: TRBV5-4
clone_size: .
j_call: TRBJ2-1
cdr3_aa: CASSLKRGNNEQFF
cdr3_nt: TGTGCCAGCAGCTTAAAGCGGGGTAACAATGAGCAGTTCTTC

d_call: .
v_call: TRBV11-2
clone_size: .
j_call: TRBJ1-4
cdr3_aa: CASSRNIKGRNEKLFF
cdr3_nt: TGTGCCAGCAGCCGAAATATTAAGGGTAGAAATGAAAAACTGTTTTTT

d_call: .
v_call: TRBV2
clone_size: once
j_call: TRBJ2-1
cdr3_aa: CASSTDYGEQFF
cdr3_nt: TGTGCCAGCTCAACAGACTATGGGGAGCAGTTCTTC

d_call: .
v_call: TRBV5-1
clone_size: .
j_call: TRBJ2-7
cdr3_aa: CASSSGSSYEQYF
cdr3_nt: TGCGCCAGCAGCTCAGGGAGCTCCTACGAGCAGTACTTC

d_call: .
v_call: TRBV29-1
clone_size: once
j_call: TRBJ2-3
cdr3_aa: CSVGRSTDTQYF
cdr3_nt: TGCAGCGTGGGACGTAGCACAGATACGCAGTATTTT

d_call: TRBD1
v_call: TRBV27
clone_size: .
j_call: TRBJ2-5
cdr3_aa: CASSLRAYRGATQETQYF
cdr3_nt: TGTGCCAGCAGTTTACGGGCATACAGGGGGGCTACTCAAGAGACCCAGTACTTC

d_call: .
v_call: TRBV27
clone_size: .
j_call: TRBJ2-7
cdr3_aa: CASSLRQGLPYEQYF
cdr3_nt: TGTGCCAGCAGTTTACGTCAGGGGCTTCCCTACGAGCAGTACTTC

d_call: TRBD1
v_call: TRBV6-5
clone_size: .
j_call: TRBJ1-3
cdr3_aa: CASSYQDRRSGNTIYF
cdr3_nt: TGTGCCAGCAGTTACCAGGACAGGCGCTCTGGAAACACCATATATTTT

d_call: .
v_call: TRBV2
clone_size: .
j_call: TRBJ2-3
cdr3_aa: CASGLAGRYTDTQYF
cdr3_nt: TGTGCCAGCGGTCTCGCCGGACGATACACAGATACGCAGTATTTT

d_call: .
v_call: TRBV19
clone_size: .
j_call: TRBJ2-5
cdr3_aa: CASSMGTIPQETQYF
cdr3_nt: TGTGCCAGTAGTATGGGGACCATTCCTCAAGAGACCCAGTACTTC

d_call: TRBD2
v_call: TRBV7-9
clone_size: .
j_call: TRBJ2-2
cdr3_aa: CASSPTSAGELFF
cdr3_nt: TGTGCCAGCAGCCCGACTAGCGCCGGGGAGCTGTTTTTT

d_call: TRBD1
v_call: TRBV28
clone_size: .
j_call: TRBJ1-1
cdr3_aa: CASSTGVGTEAFF
cdr3_nt: TGTGCCAGCAGTACAGGGGTAGGAACTGAAGCTTTCTTT

d_call: .
v_call: TRBV30
clone_size: once
j_call: TRBJ2-7
cdr3_aa: CAWSVQEGEQYF
cdr3_nt: TGTGCCTGGAGTGTACAGGAGGGCGAGCAGTACTTC

d_call: TRBD2
v_call: TRBV7-2
clone_size: .
j_call: TRBJ2-5
cdr3_aa: CASSLGQAGGQETQYF
cdr3_nt: TGTGCCAGCAGCTTAGGCCAGGCGGGGGGCCAGGAGACCCAGTACTTC

d_call: .
v_call: TRBV9
clone_size: .
j_call: TRBJ1-6
cdr3_aa: CASSPTPRAGNSPLHF
cdr3_nt: TGTGCCAGCAGCCCGACACCAAGGGCAGGGAATTCACCCCTCCACTTT

d_call: .
v_call: TRBV7-2
clone_size: .
j_call: TRBJ1-5
cdr3_aa: CASSPRDQPQHF
cdr3_nt: TGTGCCAGCAGCCCCAGGGATCAGCCCCAGCATTTT

d_call: TRBD2
v_call: TRBV2
clone_size: .
j_call: TRBJ2-3
cdr3_aa: CASSVRTSGGAVGTDTQYF
cdr3_nt: TGTGCCAGCAGTGTGAGGACTAGCGGGGGGGCGGTTGGCACAGATACGCAGTATTTT

d_call: .
v_call: TRBV9
clone_size: .
j_call: TRBJ2-7
cdr3_aa: CASSKTARGYEQYF
cdr3_nt: TGTGCCAGCAGCAAAACCGCGAGGGGATACGAGCAGTACTTC

d_call: .
v_call: TRBV6-2/TRBV6-3
clone_size: .
j_call: TRBJ2-7
cdr3_aa: CASSYPPTYEQYF
cdr3_nt: TGTGCCAGCAGTTACCCCCCCACCTACGAGCAGTACTTC

d_call: .
v_call: TRBV5-1
clone_size: .
j_call: TRBJ2-3
cdr3_aa: CASSLAWTGRVADTQYF
cdr3_nt: TGCGCCAGCAGCTTGGCCTGGACAGGGAGGGTGGCAGATACGCAGTATTTT

d_call: .
v_call: TRBV6-2/TRBV6-3
clone_size: .
j_call: TRBJ2-7
cdr3_aa: CASSYSRQPNPYEQYF
cdr3_nt: TGTGCCAGCAGTTACTCGAGACAACCGAACCCCTACGAGCAGTACTTC

d_call: .
v_call: TRBV7-2
clone_size: .
j_call: TRBJ1-4
cdr3_aa: CASSPGWREKLFF
cdr3_nt: TGTGCCAGCAGCCCCGGCTGGCGTGAAAAACTGTTTTTT

d_call: .
v_call: TRBV9
clone_size: .
j_call: TRBJ1-2
cdr3_aa: CASSVDVGSGTYGYTF
cdr3_nt: TGTGCCAGCAGCGTAGACGTCGGCAGCGGGACCTATGGCTACACCTTC

d_call: .
v_call: TRBV9
clone_size: .
j_call: TRBJ2-2
cdr3_aa: CASSPLAGEGTGELFF
cdr3_nt: TGTGCCAGCAGCCCGCTGGCAGGGGAGGGAACCGGGGAGCTGTTTTTT

d_call: .
v_call: TRBV2
clone_size: once
j_call: TRBJ2-1
cdr3_aa: CASRPGLRYNEQFF
cdr3_nt: TGTGCCAGCCGGCCCGGACTCCGCTACAATGAGCAGTTCTTC

d_call: .
v_call: TRBV6-2/TRBV6-3
clone_size: .
j_call: TRBJ2-1
cdr3_aa: CASSQKNEQFF
cdr3_nt: TGTGCCAGCAGCCAAAAAAATGAGCAGTTCTTC

d_call: .
v_call: TRBV6-2/TRBV6-3
clone_size: .
j_call: TRBJ1-4
cdr3_aa: CASSYPLVSQDNEKLFF
cdr3_nt: TGTGCCAGCAGTTACCCCCTCGTTAGTCAAGATAATGAAAAACTGTTTTTT

d_call: .
v_call: TRBV11-2
clone_size: few
j_call: TRBJ1-2
cdr3_aa: CASSFGGFGYGYTF
cdr3_nt: TGTGCCAGCAGCTTCGGGGGATTCGGCTATGGCTACACCTTC

d_call: .
v_call: TRBV5-4
clone_size: .
j_call: TRBJ2-2
cdr3_aa: CASSRLEYTGELFF
cdr3_nt: TGTGCCAGCAGCCGACTAGAGTACACCGGGGAGCTGTTTTTT